Listed below are T cell receptor beta chains from one sample, sequenced in a study of shared clonotypes between healthy human individuals. Generated by immunoSEQ multiplex PCR, the TCRdb table keeps only in-frame clones and is missing some. The data show about 600,000 clones, more than 95% seen once. Sequencing was done on a sample of naive CD4+ T cells sorted from blood. The receptors were sampled from a woman in her twenties or thirties in good health. Both conserved end residues are part of each CDR3. The D gene is left open where the match is weak. The size of a clone is reported for some rows only, either as once, few or many, or as a class for expanded clones.

>TRBD1|TRBV28|NA|TRBJ1-2
CASSKGQATYGYTF
TGTGCCAGCAGCAAGGGACAGGCGACGTATGGCTACACCTTC
>NA|TRBV6-5|NA|TRBJ2-7
CASSSGPYEQYF
TGTGCCAGCAGTTCCGGGCCCTACGAGCAGTACTTC
>NA|TRBV7-2|NA|TRBJ1-1
CASSLIGRGTEAFF
TGTGCCAGCAGCTTGATTGGGAGGGGCACTGAAGCTTTCTTT
>NA|TRBV4-1|once|TRBJ2-7
CASSQDSDISYEQYF
TGCGCCAGCAGCCAAGATAGTGACATCTCCTACGAGCAGTACTTC
>TRBD1|TRBV19|NA|TRBJ1-3
CASTDMTGGLGNTIYF
TGTGCCAGTACCGACATGACAGGGGGACTCGGAAACACCATATATTTT
>NA|TRBV27|NA|TRBJ2-1
CASSSAPVHEQFF
TGTGCCAGCAGTTCCGCCCCGGTTCATGAGCAGTTCTTC
>TRBD1|TRBV5-4|few|TRBJ2-7
CASTPGTGLHEQYF
TGTGCCAGCACTCCCGGGACAGGGTTACACGAGCAGTACTTC
>TRBD1|TRBV6-6|NA|TRBJ2-7
CASSPPGQSYEQYF
TGTGCCAGCAGTCCTCCGGGACAGAGCTACGAGCAGTACTTC
>NA|TRBV28|once|TRBJ2-7
CASSPPIRIYEQYF
TGTGCCAGCAGTCCCCCTATTAGGATATACGAGCAGTACTTC
>TRBD1|TRBV7-9|NA|TRBJ1-2
CASSLKGTANYGYTF
TGTGCCAGCAGCTTAAAAGGGACAGCTAACTATGGCTACACCTTC
>NA|TRBV27|NA|TRBJ2-7
CASSSNSYEQYF
TGTGCCAGCAGTTCGAATTCCTACGAGCAGTACTTC
>TRBD1|TRBV6-5|NA|TRBJ1-1
CASTRQGGTEAFF
TGTGCCAGCACCCGACAGGGGGGCACTGAAGCTTTCTTT
>NA|TRBV27|NA|TRBJ2-6
CASSPRGRANVLTF
TGTGCCAGCAGTCCTCGCGGTAGGGCCAACGTCCTGACTTTC
>NA|TRBV28|NA|TRBJ1-5
CASAGREIYSNQPQHF
TGTGCTTCAGCCGGGAGAGAGATTTATAGCAATCAGCCCCAGCATTTT
>TRBD2|TRBV2|NA|TRBJ2-1
CASSDLAGAYNEQFF
TGTGCCAGCAGTGATCTAGCGGGGGCTTACAATGAGCAGTTCTTC
>NA|TRBV6-5|NA|TRBJ2-3
CASSDGAGTDTQYF
TGTGCCAGCAGTGATGGTGCGGGCACAGATACGCAGTATTTT
>TRBD1|TRBV5-5|NA|TRBJ2-7
CASRTQTGGSYEQYF
TGTGCCAGCAGGACACAAACAGGGGGGTCCTACGAGCAGTACTTC
>NA|TRBV28|NA|TRBJ1-5
CASSLKGQPQHF
TGTGCCAGCAGTTTAAAAGGACAGCCCCAGCATTTT
>TRBD1|TRBV2|NA|TRBJ1-2
CASSEAGTGRYGYTF
TGTGCCAGCAGTGAAGCGGGGACAGGGCGATATGGCTACACCTTC
>NA|TRBV10-3|NA|TRBJ2-7
CAISEARDNYEQYF
TGTGCCATCAGTGAGGCCCGGGACAACTACGAGCAGTACTTC
>NA|TRBV27|NA|TRBJ1-5
CASSPLRDSNQPQHF
TGTGCCAGCAGCCCGTTGCGGGATAGCAATCAGCCCCAGCATTTT
>NA|TRBV2|NA|TRBJ1-1
CASKSGEADTEAFF
TGTGCCAGCAAAAGTGGAGAGGCAGACACTGAAGCTTTCTTT
>TRBD2|TRBV7-6|NA|TRBJ2-7
CASSLASSGSSYEQYF
TGTGCCAGCAGCTTAGCGAGTAGCGGGAGCTCCTACGAGCAGTACTTC
>TRBD1|TRBV28|NA|TRBJ2-3
CASSLTGGNTQYF
TGTGCCAGCAGTTTAACAGGGGGCAATACGCAGTATTTT
>TRBD1|TRBV28|NA|TRBJ1-2
CASSRRGVDLYGYTF
TGTGCCAGCAGCCGCAGGGGGGTAGATTTGTATGGCTACACCTTC